This passage covers 6 T cell receptor beta chains from one sample sequenced in a study of shared clonotypes between healthy human individuals. CD45RO-negative CD8 cells positively selected for CCR7 made up the naive population, which excluded terminally differentiated effector memory CD45RA+ cells. The method was immunoSEQ multiplex PCR; TCRdb's version includes in-frame clones alone and lacks a portion of them. The profile shows hundreds of thousands of clones, roughly 96% of them singletons. Sequenced: naive CD8+ T cells sorted from blood. The receptors were sampled from a man aged 30 to 39 in good health.

V and J are TRBV27 and TRBJ2-1, with a possible D match to TRBD1 (6 bases). Looked up from germline, CDR1 is MNHEY and CDR2 is SMNVEV (reference sequence). The CDR3 has 17 residues. With 4 bases removed from V and 6 bases from J, the gap between germline ends came to 22 bases. DNA of the CDR3: TGTGCCAGCAGTTCCCCTAGACAGGCCGCGGCGGGCAATGAGCAGTTCTTC. The encoded protein is CASSSPRQAAAGNEQFF.

The rearrangement links TRBV28 to TRBJ1-1, with D possibly being TRBD1 (6 bases). The V and J ends lost 6 bases and 6 bases respectively, with 8 bases between them. CDR3 length: 11 amino acids. Germline CDR1 MDHEN, CDR2 SYDVKM. The CDR3, as DNA: TGTGCCAGCAGACACAGGGCTGAAGCTTTCTTT. Translated, it gives CASRHRAEAFF.

The chain uses TRBV28 and TRBJ2-2; D might be TRBD1 (8 bases). The CDR3 extends over 16 amino acids. V gave up 10 bases and J gave up 6 bases, with 24 bases separating them. Germline-derived CDR1 and CDR2 are MDHEN and SYDVKM. The CDR3 sequence is CATSRAGQAMPGELFF. CDR3 nucleotide sequence: TGTGCCACCTCAAGAGCGGGACAGGCTATGCCCGGGGAGCTGTTTTTT.

The chain recombines TRBV29-1 with TRBJ2-5; 7 nucleotides match TRBD1. Germline V gene sequence: CDR1 SQVTM, CDR2 ANQGSEA. The CDR3 consists of 15 residues. The V segment lost 3 bases and the J segment 3 bases; nucleotides outside the gene matches: 10. The CDR3 DNA is TGCAGCGTTGACTCCACAGGGGAAGAGAAAGAGACCCAGTACTTC. Amino acids: CSVDSTGEEKETQYF. The variable domain in full, completed from reference TRBV29-1 and TRBJ2-5, reads SAVISQKPSRDICQRGTSLTIQCQVDSQVTMMFWYRQQPGQSLTLIATANQGSEATYESGFVIDKFPISRPNLTFSTLTVSNMSPEDSSIYLCSVDSTGEEKETQYFGPGTRLLVL.

The chain has TRBV12-5 and TRBJ2-1; the D gene is possibly TRBD2 (6 bases). This CDR3 region has 15 residues. Trimming left V 2 bases short and J 4 bases short, with 12 bases between. The germline V gene encodes CDR1 LGHNT and CDR2 FRNRAP. The CDR3 coding sequence is TGTGCTAGTGGTTTGTCCCTGGGAGGATACAATGAGCAGTTCTTC. Translation gives CASGLSLGGYNEQFF. The full variable domain, its missing parts supplied by reference TRBV12-5 and TRBJ2-1, is DARVTQTPRHKVTEMGQEVTMRCQPILGHNTVFWYRQTMMQGLELLAYFRNRAPLDDSGMPKDRFSAEMPDATLATLKIQPSEPRDSAVYFCASGLSLGGYNEQFFGPGTRLTVL.

The chain employs TRBV27 and TRBJ1-2; a weak D match, TRBD1 (6 bases). Trimming stripped 5 bases from V and 3 bases from J, with 13 bases between. This CDR3 comprises 14 residues. Germline assignment: CDR1 MNHEY and CDR2 SMNVEV (reference sequence). In DNA, the CDR3 is TGTGCCAGCAGTACCCACAGGGAGTACTATGGCTACACCTTC. Translated: CASSTHREYYGYTF.